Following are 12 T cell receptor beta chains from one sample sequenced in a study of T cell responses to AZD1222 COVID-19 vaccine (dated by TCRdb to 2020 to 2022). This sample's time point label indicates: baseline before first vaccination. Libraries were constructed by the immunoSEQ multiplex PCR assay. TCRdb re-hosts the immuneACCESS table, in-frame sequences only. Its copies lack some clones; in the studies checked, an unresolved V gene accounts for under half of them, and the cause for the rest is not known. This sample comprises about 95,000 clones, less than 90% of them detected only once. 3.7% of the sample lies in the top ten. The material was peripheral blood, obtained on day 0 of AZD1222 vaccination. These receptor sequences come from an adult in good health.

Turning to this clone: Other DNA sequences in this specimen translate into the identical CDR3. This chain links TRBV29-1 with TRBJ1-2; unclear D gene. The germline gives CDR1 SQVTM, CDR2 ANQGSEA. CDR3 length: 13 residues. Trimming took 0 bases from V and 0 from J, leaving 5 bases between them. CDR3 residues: CSVEDGANYGYTF. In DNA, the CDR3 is TGCAGCGTTGAAGATGGGGCTAACTATGGCTACACCTTC.

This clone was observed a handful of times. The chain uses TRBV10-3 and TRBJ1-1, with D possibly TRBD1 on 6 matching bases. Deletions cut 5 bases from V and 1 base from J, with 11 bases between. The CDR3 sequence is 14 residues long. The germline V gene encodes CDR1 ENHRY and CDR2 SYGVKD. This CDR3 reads CAISTGLANTEAFF. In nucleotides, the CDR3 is TGTGCCATCAGTACAGGGTTGGCGAACACTGAAGCTTTCTTT.

Here the CDR3 reads CATSTGRENGHNEQFF. The CDR3 nucleotides are TGTGCCACCAGCACTGGTCGGGAGAATGGACACAATGAGCAGTTCTTC. The chain couples TRBV15 to TRBJ2-1; perhaps TRBD2 as D (6 bases). Germline V gene sequence: CDR1 LNHNV, CDR2 YYDKDF (reference sequence). There are 16 residues in the CDR3. Trimming removed 4 bases from V and 5 bases from J, with 18 bases in between.

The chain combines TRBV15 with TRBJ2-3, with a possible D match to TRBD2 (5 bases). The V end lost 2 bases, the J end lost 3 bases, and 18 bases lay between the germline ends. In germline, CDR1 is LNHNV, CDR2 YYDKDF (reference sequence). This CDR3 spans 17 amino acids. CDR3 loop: CATSRPRTATETDTQYF. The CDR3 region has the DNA TGTGCCACCAGCAGACCACGGACTGCTACCGAGACAGATACGCAGTATTTT.

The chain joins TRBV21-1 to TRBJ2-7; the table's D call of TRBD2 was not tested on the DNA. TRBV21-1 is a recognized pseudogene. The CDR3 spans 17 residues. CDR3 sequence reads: CASSKLETSGFSYEQYF. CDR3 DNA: TGTGCCAGCAGCAAACTAGAGACTAGCGGGTTCTCCTACGAGCAGTACTTC.

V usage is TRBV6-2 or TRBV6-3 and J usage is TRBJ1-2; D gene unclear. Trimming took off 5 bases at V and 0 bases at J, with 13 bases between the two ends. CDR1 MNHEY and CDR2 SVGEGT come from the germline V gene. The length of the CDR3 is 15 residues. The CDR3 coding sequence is TGTGCCAGCAGTATCGCCGGCCTCGCTAACTATGGCTACACCTTC. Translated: CASSIAGLANYGYTF.

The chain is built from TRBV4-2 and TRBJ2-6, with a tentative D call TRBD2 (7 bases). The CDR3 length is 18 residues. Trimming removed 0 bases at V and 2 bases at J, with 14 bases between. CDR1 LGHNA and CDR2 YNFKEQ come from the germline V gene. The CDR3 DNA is TGTGCCAGCAGCCAAGAAGGGGACGGGGGGCCTGGGGCCAACGTCCTGACTTTC. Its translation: CASSQEGDGGPGANVLTF.

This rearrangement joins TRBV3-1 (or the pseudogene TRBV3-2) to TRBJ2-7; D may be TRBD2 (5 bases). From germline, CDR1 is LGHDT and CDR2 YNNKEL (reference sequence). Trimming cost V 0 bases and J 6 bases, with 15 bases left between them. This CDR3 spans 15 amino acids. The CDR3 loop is CASSQDSSYRSEQYF. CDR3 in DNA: TGTGCCAGCAGCCAAGACTCTAGCTATCGTAGCGAGCAGTACTTC.

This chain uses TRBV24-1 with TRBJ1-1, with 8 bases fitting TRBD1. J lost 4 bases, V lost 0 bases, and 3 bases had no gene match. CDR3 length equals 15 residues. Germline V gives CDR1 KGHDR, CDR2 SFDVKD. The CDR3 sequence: CATSDLRTGSTEAFF. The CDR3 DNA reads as TGTGCCACCAGTGATTTGCGGACAGGGAGCACTGAAGCTTTCTTT.

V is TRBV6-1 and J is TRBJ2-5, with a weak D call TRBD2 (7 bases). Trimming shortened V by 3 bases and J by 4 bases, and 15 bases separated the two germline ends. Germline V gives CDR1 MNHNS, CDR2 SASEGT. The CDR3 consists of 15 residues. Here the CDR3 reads CASSEMRGQGETQYF. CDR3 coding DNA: TGTGCCAGCAGTGAGATGCGGGGGCAGGGAGAGACCCAGTACTTC.

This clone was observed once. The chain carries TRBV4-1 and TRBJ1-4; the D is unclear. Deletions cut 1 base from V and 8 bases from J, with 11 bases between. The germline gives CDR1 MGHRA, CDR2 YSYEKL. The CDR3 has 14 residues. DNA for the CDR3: TGCGCCAGCAGCCAAGTAAGGTCGGGAGAAAAACTGTTTTTT. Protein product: CASSQVRSGEKLFF.

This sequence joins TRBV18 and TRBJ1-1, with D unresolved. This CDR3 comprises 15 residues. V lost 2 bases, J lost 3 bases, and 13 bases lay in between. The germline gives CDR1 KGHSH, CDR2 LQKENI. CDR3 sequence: CASSPSRALDTEAFF. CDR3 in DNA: TGTGCCAGCTCACCAAGTCGGGCTTTGGACACTGAAGCTTTCTTT.